These 18 T cell receptor beta chains originate from one sample sequenced in a study of cytomegalovirus exposure and HLA in healthy donors. The PCR ran on 60 Vbeta and 13 Jbeta primers. Method: immunoSEQ multiplex PCR; TCRdb's copy keeps in-frame clones and lacks some. Counted here are 150,000 to 200,000 clones, about four fifths occurring once; the ten biggest clones make up around 5.9%. Sequencing was done on a sample of PBMCs. Receptor source: a woman in her twenties or thirties in good health and CMV-seropositive.

This clone was recorded once. V and J are TRBV19 and TRBJ1-1, with TRBD1 matching over 8 bases. J was trimmed by 1 base and V by 2 bases; bases with no gene match: 6. The CDR3 contains 16 residues. Germline V lookup: CDR1 LNHDA, CDR2 SQIVND (reference sequence). The DNA of the CDR3 is TGTGCCAGTAGTATACCAACCGGGACAGGGAACACTGAAGCTTTCTTT. This codes for CASSIPTGTGNTEAFF. The whole variable domain, remainder taken from reference TRBV19 and TRBJ1-1, is DGGITQSPKYLFRKEGQNVTLSCEQNLNHDAMYWYRQDPGQGLRLIYYSQIVNDFQKGDIAEGYSVSREKKESFPLTVTSAQKNPTAFYLCASSIPTGTGNTEAFFGQGTRLTVV.

The V and J genes are TRBV29-1 and TRBJ1-2; D perhaps matches TRBD1 (6 bases). Germline V gives CDR1 SQVTM, CDR2 ANQGSEA. The CDR3 length is 15 residues. V was clipped by 3 bases and J by 1 base, with 15 bases between them. CDR3 sequence reads: CSVDQGGSLNYGYTF. For the CDR3, the DNA is TGCAGCGTTGATCAAGGGGGTTCGCTTAACTATGGCTACACCTTC. The variable domain in full, with the rest retrieved from reference TRBV29-1 and TRBJ1-2, is SAVISQKPSRDICQRGTSLTIQCQVDSQVTMMFWYRQQPGQSLTLIATANQGSEATYESGFVIDKFPISRPNLTFSTLTVSNMSPEDSSIYLCSVDQGGSLNYGYTFGSGTRLTVV.

The chain carries TRBV25-1 and TRBJ1-5; D gene ambiguous. V was pared by 2 bases and J by 4 bases, with 6 bases between. This CDR3 comprises 13 residues. From germline, CDR1 is MGHDK and CDR2 SYGVNS. CDR3: CASSEQVNQPQHF. The DNA for the CDR3 is TGTGCCAGCAGTGAACAGGTTAATCAGCCCCAGCATTTT.

The rearrangement uses TRBV7-6 and TRBJ1-3; TRBD1 might be the D (5 bases). Trimming pared 4 bases from V and 4 bases from J, leaving 11 bases between. Germline V CDR1 and CDR2: SGHVS, FNYEAQ. The CDR3 has 14 amino acids. The CDR3 is CASSSRDIGNTIYF. CDR3 bases: TGTGCCAGCAGCTCCAGGGATATCGGAAACACCATATATTTT.

The chain uses TRBV18 and TRBJ2-1, with a weak D call TRBD2 (5 bases). Germline CDR1 KGHSH, CDR2 LQKENI. The CDR3 contains 15 residues. The V gene lost 0 bases and the J gene lost 7 bases, with 13 bases spanning the gap. CDR3 nucleotides: TGTGCCAGCTCACCACCCGTGATAGCGATGAATGAGCAGTTCTTC. Encoded protein: CASSPPVIAMNEQFF. The full variable domain, in which reference TRBV18 and TRBJ2-1 provide the parts outside the CDR3, is NAGVMQNPRHLVRRRGQEARLRCSPMKGHSHVYWYRQLPEEGLKFMVYLQKENIIDESGMPKERFSAEFPKEGPSILRIQQVVRGDSAAYFCASSPPVIAMNEQFFGPGTRLTVL.

This sequence joins TRBV9 and TRBJ2-2; TRBD1 aligns across 9 bases. Per germline, CDR1 SGDLS and CDR2 YYNGEE. This CDR3 is 18 amino acids long. V lost 3 bases and J lost 6; bases outside the gene matches: 15. The CDR3 is CASSAPGQGFLRPGELFF. As DNA, the CDR3 is TGTGCCAGCAGCGCCCCGGGACAGGGTTTTCTCCGCCCCGGGGAGCTGTTTTTT.

This chain links TRBV4-1 with TRBJ2-1; D is perhaps TRBD2 (6 bases). Trimming took 4 bases from V and 9 from J, leaving 10 bases between them. The CDR3 runs 12 residues. Germline V CDR1 and CDR2: MGHRA, YSYEKL. This CDR3 reads CASSPTAGEQFF. The DNA for the CDR3 is TGCGCCAGCAGCCCCACAGCGGGTGAGCAGTTCTTC.

This chain links TRBV6-6 with TRBJ2-1; 14 bases are a match to TRBD2. Germline CDR1 MNHNY, CDR2 SVGAGI (reference sequence). The V gene end was trimmed by 10 bases and the J gene end by 9 bases; junction bases not matched to a gene: 8. The CDR3 is 14 amino acids. The CDR3 DNA is TGTGCCACACAGGGACTAGCGGGAGTAATTGAGCAGTTCTTC. This encodes CATQGLAGVIEQFF.

This chain links TRBV6-6 with TRBJ2-5, with TRBD2 matching 9 bases. Germline CDR1 is MNHNY and CDR2 is SVGAGI (reference sequence). The CDR3 sequence is 15 residues long. Unmatched junction bases numbered 6, after V lost 2 bases and J lost 5 bases. In nucleotides, the CDR3 is TGTGCCAGCAGTTACAGACTAGCGGTTTCGGAGACCCAGTACTTC. Amino acid sequence: CASSYRLAVSETQYF.

The chain links TRBV15 to TRBJ2-1; 9 bases are a match to TRBD2. The CDR3 is made up of 21 amino acids. V shed 1 base, J shed 1 base, and the junction held 17 bases outside the gene matches. Per the germline V gene, CDR1 is LNHNV and CDR2 is YYDKDF (reference sequence). The CDR3 region is CATSRAVGSGGGGESYNEQFF. The CDR3 DNA sequence: TGTGCCACCAGCAGAGCAGTTGGGTCGGGAGGCGGGGGGGAATCCTACAATGAGCAGTTCTTC.

The rearrangement uses TRBV7-8 and TRBJ1-4, with D maybe TRBD1 (6 bases). V lost 2 bases and J 0 bases, leaving 7 bases between the germline ends. From germline, CDR1 is SGHVS and CDR2 FQNEAQ. This CDR3 region has 15 residues. The CDR3 is CASSLSGATNEKLFF. The CDR3, as DNA: TGTGCCAGCAGCTTATCAGGGGCAACTAATGAAAAACTGTTTTTT.

This clone was counted a few times. This chain's CDR3 is CASSSGGSEKLFF. CDR3 DNA sequence: TGTGCCAGCTCCTCGGGGGGGAGTGAAAAACTGTTTTTT. This rearrangement joins TRBV27 to TRBJ1-4; tentatively, D is TRBD1 (5 bases). The germline gives CDR1 MNHEY, CDR2 SMNVEV (reference sequence). There are 13 residues in the CDR3. With 8 bases removed from V and 7 bases from J, the gap between germline ends came to 14 bases.

The V call is TRBV5-4, the J call TRBJ2-5; D is ambiguous. The length of the CDR3 is 14 residues. Germline CDR1 SGHNT, CDR2 YYREEE (reference sequence). V was pared by 0 bases and J by 2 bases, with 8 bases between. The DNA of the CDR3 is TGTGCCAGCAGCTTGGGACAAATTCAAGAGACCCAGTACTTC. This codes for CASSLGQIQETQYF.

J is TRBJ2-1 and V is TRBV2; D not certain. Germline CDR1 reads SNHLY; CDR2 reads FYNNEI. The germline V and J ends were trimmed by 7 bases and 7 bases, with 20 bases remaining between them. The CDR3 spans 15 residues. This chain's CDR3 is CASNSPEIPRNEQFF. CDR3 nucleotide sequence: TGTGCCAGCAATTCCCCGGAGATTCCTCGGAATGAGCAGTTCTTC.

V is TRBV25-1 and J is TRBJ2-7; D is possibly TRBD1 (5 bases). Per the germline V gene, CDR1 is MGHDK and CDR2 is SYGVNS. This CDR3 is built from 11 residues. Trimming stripped 8 bases from V and 4 bases from J, with 9 bases between. The CDR3 DNA reads as TGTGCCAGCGCCAAGGGGTACGAGCAGTACTTC. The encoded protein is CASAKGYEQYF.

This clone came up once. The rearrangement links TRBV6-5 to TRBJ2-5; 9 nucleotides line up with TRBD2. Germline V gene lookup returns CDR1 MNHEY and CDR2 SVGAGI. The CDR3 length is 12 residues. Losses at the gene ends were 4 bases for V and 13 bases for J; bases not matched to a gene: 7. This CDR3 reads CASSSESGGSYF. CDR3 sequence (DNA): TGTGCCAGCAGTTCCGAAAGCGGGGGGTCGTACTTC.

The chain links TRBV18 to TRBJ1-2; the D is unclear. Looked up from germline, CDR1 is KGHSH and CDR2 is LQKENI. The ends were cut back, 3 bases at V and 7 bases at J, with 18 bases in the middle. The CDR3 extends over 15 amino acids. This chain's CDR3 is CASSPELIPPSGYTF. The DNA of the CDR3 is TGTGCCAGCTCACCTGAGCTGATCCCCCCCTCTGGCTACACCTTC. The full variable domain, with the rest looked up from reference TRBV18 and TRBJ1-2, is NAGVMQNPRHLVRRRGQEARLRCSPMKGHSHVYWYRQLPEEGLKFMVYLQKENIIDESGMPKERFSAEFPKEGPSILRIQQVVRGDSAAYFCASSPELIPPSGYTFGSGTRLTVV.

The rearrangement links TRBV6-1 to TRBJ1-3; no firm D call. Trimming shortened V by 7 bases and J by 0 bases, and 13 bases separated the two germline ends. CDR3 size: 15 residues. In germline, CDR1 is MNHNS, CDR2 SASEGT. CDR3 coding DNA: TGTGCCAGCAAGATGATCGGGAGCTCTGGAAACACCATATATTTT. Its protein product is CASKMIGSSGNTIYF.